This T cell receptor beta chain was sequenced in a study of blood T cell repertoires in COVID-19. In the study overall: Some COVID-19 samples were acute and others convalescent; all came from the United States, Italy and Spain. T cells, B-cell-depleted T cells, or PBMCs provided the cDNA or gDNA that served as material.

The authors' processing: Nucleated cell counts were estimated from reference gene primer amplification. Clones were sequenced by immunoSEQ multiplex PCR, and TCRdb holds only the in-frame ones, with some missing. V, J and clone size were drawn from that table, and D and trimming were deduced from the DNA. The sample contains approximately 250,000 clones, 84% of which appear only once. V dropped 3 bases and J dropped 2; count of bases not matched to a gene: 4. Germline V gene data show CDR1 as SNHLY and CDR2 as FYNNEI. CDR3 length: 16 residues. The rearrangement uses TRBV2 and TRBJ2-5; TRBD2 matches at 12 bases. The clonotype was recovered from a middle-aged man with acute or convalescent COVID-19. The material sequenced was peripheral blood. CDR3 coding DNA: TGTGCCAGCAGTGACCCGGGACTAGCGGGTCAAGAGACCCAGTACTTC. Translated: CASSDPGLAGQETQYF.